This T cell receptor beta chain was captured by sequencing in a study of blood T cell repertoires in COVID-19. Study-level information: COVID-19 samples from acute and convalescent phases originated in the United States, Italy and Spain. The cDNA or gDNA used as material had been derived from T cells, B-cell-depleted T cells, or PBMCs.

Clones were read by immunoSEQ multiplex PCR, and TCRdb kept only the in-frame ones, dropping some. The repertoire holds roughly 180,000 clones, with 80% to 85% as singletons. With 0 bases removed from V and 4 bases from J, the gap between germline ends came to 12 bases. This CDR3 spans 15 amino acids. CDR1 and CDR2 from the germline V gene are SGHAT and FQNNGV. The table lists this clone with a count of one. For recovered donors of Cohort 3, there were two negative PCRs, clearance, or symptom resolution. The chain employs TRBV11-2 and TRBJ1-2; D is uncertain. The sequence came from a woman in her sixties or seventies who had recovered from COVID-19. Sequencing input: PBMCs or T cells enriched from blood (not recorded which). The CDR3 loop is CASSLDYAGSYGYTF. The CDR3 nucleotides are TGTGCCAGCAGCTTAGATTATGCAGGATCCTATGGCTACACCTTC.